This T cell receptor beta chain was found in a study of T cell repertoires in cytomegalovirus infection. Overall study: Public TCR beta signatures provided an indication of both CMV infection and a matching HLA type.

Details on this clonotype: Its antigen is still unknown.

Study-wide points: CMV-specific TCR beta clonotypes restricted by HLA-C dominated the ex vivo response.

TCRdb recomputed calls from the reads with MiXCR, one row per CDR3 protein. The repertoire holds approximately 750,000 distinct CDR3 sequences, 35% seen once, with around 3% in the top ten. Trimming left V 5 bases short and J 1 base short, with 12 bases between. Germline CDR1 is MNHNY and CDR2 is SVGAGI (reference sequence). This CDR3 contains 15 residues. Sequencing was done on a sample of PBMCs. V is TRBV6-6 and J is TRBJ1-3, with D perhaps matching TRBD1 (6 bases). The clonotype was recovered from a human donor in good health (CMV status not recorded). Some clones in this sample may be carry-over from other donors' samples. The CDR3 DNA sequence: TGTGCCAGCAGTCACCCTGGACAGTCTGGAAACACCATATATTTT. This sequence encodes CASSHPGQSGNTIYF.